The 12 T cell receptor beta chains below were found in one sample sequenced in a study of cytomegalovirus exposure and HLA in healthy donors. Primers for the PCR totalled 60 Vbeta and 13 Jbeta. Clones were sequenced by immunoSEQ multiplex PCR, and TCRdb holds only the in-frame ones, with some missing. Of more than 95,000 clones listed, 60% to 85% are singletons. Sequencing was performed on PBMCs. The source is a woman between 40 and 55 years old in good health and CMV-seronegative.

This chain uses TRBV6-1 with TRBJ2-7, with 14 nucleotides matching TRBD2. V lost 6 bases, J lost 5 bases, and 6 bases stayed unmatched. This CDR3 contains 15 residues. The germline CDR1 and CDR2 sequences are MNHNS and SASEGT. CDR3: CASRDTGLAGDEQYF. The CDR3 nucleotides are TGTGCCAGCAGGGACACGGGACTAGCGGGAGACGAGCAGTACTTC.

The chain uses TRBV18 and TRBJ2-3, with D hard to call. The CDR3 consists of 16 residues. V was trimmed by 3 bases and J by 2 bases, leaving 15 bases between them. Germline CDR1 is KGHSH and CDR2 is LQKENI. CDR3: CASSPGVQRLTDTQYF. In DNA form, the CDR3 reads TGTGCCAGCTCACCGGGTGTGCAGAGACTCACAGATACGCAGTATTTT. Using reference TRBV18 and TRBJ2-3 for the parts outside the CDR3, the full variable domain is NAGVMQNPRHLVRRRGQEARLRCSPMKGHSHVYWYRQLPEEGLKFMVYLQKENIIDESGMPKERFSAEFPKEGPSILRIQQVVRGDSAAYFCASSPGVQRLTDTQYFGPGTRLTVL.

The chain couples TRBV11-3 to TRBJ2-1; TRBD2 matches at 12 bases. The CDR3 is 14 residues long. CDR1 and CDR2 from the germline V gene are SGHNT and YENEEA. With V trimmed by 5 bases and J by 10 bases, 6 bases remained unmatched. The CDR3, as DNA: TGTGCCAGCAGCGCCCGACTAGCGGGAGCAGAGCAGTTCTTC. It specifies CASSARLAGAEQFF.

As DNA, the CDR3 is TGTGCCAGCAGTCCATCTCCCGGGACAGGGACTTCTAGAATCTACGAGCAGTACTTC. Amino acids: CASSPSPGTGTSRIYEQYF. The chain recombines TRBV28 with TRBJ2-7; 9 bases agree with TRBD1. The J segment lost 3 bases and the V segment lost 5 bases, leaving 20 bases of the junction unmatched. Germline values: CDR1 MDHEN, CDR2 SYDVKM. CDR3 length: 19 amino acids.

V and J are TRBV7-8 and TRBJ1-2, with 7 bases matching TRBD1. The germline V gene encodes CDR1 SGHVS and CDR2 FQNEAQ. The CDR3 covers 17 residues. V shed 1 base and J 6 bases; nucleotides not matched to a gene: 14. The CDR3 protein is CASSLVGGKGAADGYTF. In nucleotides, the CDR3 is TGTGCCAGCAGCTTAGTTGGAGGAAAGGGGGCGGCGGATGGCTACACCTTC.

This sequence joins TRBV18 and TRBJ2-7; TRBD2 aligns across 13 bases. Germline V gives CDR1 KGHSH, CDR2 LQKENI. This CDR3 is 17 amino acids long. J gave up 2 bases and V 4 bases, and 8 bases lay outside the gene matches. The CDR3 DNA follows: TGTGCCAGCTCACGAGGACTAGCGGGAGAATCAGCCTACGAGCAGTACTTC. Translating it yields CASSRGLAGESAYEQYF.

This rearrangement joins TRBV27 to TRBJ1-1; 8 positions agree with TRBD1. This CDR3 has 16 residues. Losses at the gene ends were 5 bases for V and 7 bases for J; bases not matched to a gene: 15. The germline V gene has CDR1 MNHEY and CDR2 SMNVEV (reference sequence). CDR3 protein: CASSAQTRQGPLEAFF. CDR3 nucleotides: TGTGCCAGCAGTGCCCAGACCAGACAGGGGCCGCTTGAAGCTTTCTTT.

The V call is TRBV28, the J call TRBJ1-2; 7 bases are shared with TRBD1. The CDR3 runs to 13 residues. Trimming at V came to 10 bases and at J to 3 bases, leaving 8 bases not matched to a gene. In germline, CDR1 is MDHEN, CDR2 SYDVKM. The CDR3 coding sequence is TGTGCCACGTATAGCGGGACAGACTATGGCTACACCTTC. This gives the protein CATYSGTDYGYTF.

The chain has TRBV7-7 and TRBJ2-2, with 11 bases lining up with TRBD2. Germline CDR1 SSHAT, CDR2 FNYEAQ (reference sequence). The CDR3 totals 14 residues. CDR3 nucleotides: TGTGCTAGCGCCCTAGCGGGAGGTCACGGGGAGCTGTTTTTT. Translated: CASALAGGHGELFF. The entire variable domain, with the rest obtained from reference TRBV7-7 and TRBJ2-2, is as follows: GAGVSQSPRYKVTKRGQDVTLRCDPISSHATLYWYQQALGQGPEFLTYFNYEAQPDKSGLPSDRFSAERPEGSISTLTIQRTEQRDSAMYRCASALAGGHGELFFGEGSRLTVL.

The rearrangement links TRBV7-2 to TRBJ1-2; 7 nucleotides line up with TRBD1. The junction had 7 bases not matched to a gene; V was cut back by 1 base and J by 11 bases. This CDR3 has 13 amino acids. Germline values: CDR1 SGHTA, CDR2 FQGNSA. CDR3 coding DNA: TGTGCCAGCAGCTTAGGGCGACAGGGTAGATACACCTTC. This translates into CASSLGRQGRYTF.

This clone was seen only a few times. The rearrangement links TRBV5-1 to TRBJ2-7; 7 positions match TRBD1. V was clipped by 3 bases and J by 2 bases; unmatched bases: 11. CDR3 size: 16 residues. The germline V gene encodes CDR1 SGHRS and CDR2 YFSETQ. The CDR3 DNA follows: TGCGCCAGCAGCTGGGGACAGCAAAATATAACCTACGAGCAGTACTTC. Translated, it gives CASSWGQQNITYEQYF.

CDR3 sequence reads: CATSRFMGSSGTYEQYF. The CDR3 DNA is TGTGCCACCAGCAGATTTATGGGAAGTAGCGGGACTTACGAGCAGTACTTC. The chain employs TRBV15 and TRBJ2-7, with TRBD2 matching 8 bases. This CDR3 region has 17 residues. Trimming removed 2 bases from V and 4 bases from J; junction bases left unmatched: 13. Germline CDR1 reads LNHNV; CDR2 reads YYDKDF (reference sequence).